The present entry profiles one T cell receptor beta chain with its context. The protocol was immunoSEQ multiplex PCR, while the TCRdb copy is restricted to in-frame clones and leaves out a portion. The table shows fewer than 200,000 clones, with about nine tenths occurring only once. This specimen belongs to a study of blood T cell repertoires in COVID-19. Across the whole study: PBMCs, B-cell-depleted T cells, or T cells were the source of the cDNA or gDNA that made up the material.

The CDR3 spans 12 residues. Germline V lookup: CDR1 SGHKS, CDR2 YYEKEE (reference sequence). The germline V and J ends were trimmed by 4 bases and 1 base, with 6 bases remaining between them. The TCR sequence derives from a man aged 45 to 65 with acute or convalescent COVID-19. Specimen: peripheral blood. This sequence joins TRBV5-5 and TRBJ2-7, with D tentatively TRBD1 (6 bases). CDR3 in DNA: TGTGCCAGCAGCACAGGGTCCTACGAGCAGTACTTC. Encoded protein: CASSTGSYEQYF.